This TCR beta chain is drawn from a study of shared T cell receptors in the human thymus. V was clipped by 1 base and J by 5 bases; unmatched bases: 2. There are 13 residues in the CDR3. Germline CDR1 is MDHEN and CDR2 is SYDVKM. Here immunoSEQ multiplex PCR was the method, and the copy in TCRdb shows in-frame clones only, minus some. The top ten hold 0.0094% of the sample, which has about 710,000 clones, around 87% seen once. These data are also associated with another study on human thymus T cells. That report notes: Thymic samples were excised during corrective heart operations. Within thymic and blood repertoires, V and J gene usage appeared to be biased. Among unrelated individuals, related research reported thymic repertoires that overlapped highly.

The clonotype was recovered from a boy younger than two with a congenital heart defect. The specimen was thymocytes. The chain employs TRBV28 and TRBJ2-7; 7 bases are shared with TRBD2. CDR3 sequence (DNA): TGTGCCAGCAGTTTATACGGGAGGAACGAGCAGTACTTC. Translating gives CASSLYGRNEQYF.